Listed here is a single T cell receptor (beta chain). The clone's antigen remains unknown. Base qualities are not recorded, but no much larger clone differs from it by a single base. The sample belongs to a study of post-analysis software for immune sequencing data (dated by TCRdb to 2014 to 2015). With respect to the entire study: Disease courses on record covered relapsing-remitting, secondary progressive and progressive-relapsing multiple sclerosis, though some patients had no subtype annotation. Patient repertoires were compared against about a dozen previously published healthy control repertoires from donors aged roughly 6 to 25 years. A subset of samples was prepared in parallel using single-end sample barcoding, then pooled and co-amplified after Illumina adapter ligation. Results and caveats for the whole study, not just this receptor: Significantly higher frequencies in patients than in controls were found for roughly 5 TRBV segments, including TRBV5-6, TRBV5-1 and TRBV20-1. Compared with controls, multiple sclerosis patients had significantly lower normalized Chao1 diversity, a finding suggesting substantial peripheral T-cell clonal expansion. Direct clustering with F measure revealed strong co-clustering of samples prepared in the same batch, which led to a batch-effect correction. The multiple sclerosis patient group was slightly younger than the control group.

Receptor libraries were prepared by PCR. The sequencer listed for this sample is Illumina HiSeq 2500. Unique molecular identifiers were incorporated into TCR beta cDNA libraries to reduce PCR and sequencing biases. Some 500,000 cDNA molecules were obtained per 1 to 10 million input T cells, so each molecule approximated one T cell. The same protocol used for the earlier healthy control dataset was applied to prepare and sequence the patient libraries. Within a given batch, samples were prepared together, multiplexed and sequenced on the same HiSeq lane. The study's processing was this. MIGEC was used to process the raw barcoded reads, and molecular identifier groups with only a single read were discarded before consensus assembly and CDR3 extraction. Clonotype tables were post-analysed with VDJtools, normalizing diversity by down-sampling all datasets to the smallest sample size. In repertoire overlap clustering, CDR3 amino acid sequences, but not nucleotide sequences, were matched to correct batch-related cross-sample contamination. The public reads were reanalyzed by TCRdb: fastp trimming at Q25, MiXCR alignment, in-frame beta chains only. Here each entry gathers all rows of one CDR3 protein and keeps the most common genes and DNA. These V and J calls originate from TCRdb's pipeline instead of the authors' own analysis. The sample contains some 890,000 distinct CDR3 sequences, roughly 58% of them found a single time. Approximately 4.5% of the sample belongs to the ten largest clones.

To demonstrate the VDJtools post-analysis software, TCR beta repertoires were profiled from the peripheral blood of about 13 young patients with multiple sclerosis. Multiple sclerosis patients were children and adolescents aged about 6 to 15 years. The CDR3 sequence holds 15 residues, the cysteine and phenylalanine included. The retained sequence is limited to the CDR3, 45 bases, with the frame set at the first base. V has 5 bases trimmed and J has 2 bases trimmed; junction bases matching no gene number 9. The germline V gene (reference sequence) gives CDR1 as DFQATT and CDR2 as SNEGSKA. Input material: blood. This sequence was found in a girl under 18 with multiple sclerosis. The chain is encoded by TRBV20-1 joined to TRBJ2-3; 8 bases in between match TRBD1. CDR3 loop: CSADPGQGHTDTQYF. In nucleotide form, the sequence is TGCAGTGCTGACCCCGGACAGGGCCACACAGATACGCAGTATTTT.